Given below is one T cell receptor beta chain in context. Data came from immunoSEQ multiplex PCR; TCRdb stores just in-frame clones and leaves some out. The repertoire includes fewer than 90,000 clones, roughly 96% of them detected once, and 4% to 5.5% sits in the top ten. The sample comes from a study of blood T cell repertoires in COVID-19. There are 16 residues in the CDR3. Germline V gene data show CDR1 as SGHNT and CDR2 as YYREEE (reference sequence). The V and J ends lost 4 bases and 4 bases, in that order; junction bases with no gene match: 12. The clonotype originates from a human donor with active COVID-19. The donor label of this sample is uncertain. The sample consisted of peripheral blood. The V gene is TRBV5-4, the J gene TRBJ2-3, with 7 positions matching TRBD2. CDR3: CASSPSRVAGPDTQYF. The CDR3 region has the DNA TGTGCCAGCAGCCCCAGCCGGGTAGCGGGTCCAGATACGCAGTATTTT. The entire variable domain, with the rest obtained from reference TRBV5-4 and TRBJ2-3, is as follows: ETGVTQSPTHLIKTRGQQVTLRCSSQSGHNTVSWYQQALGQGPQFIFQYYREEENGRGNFPPRFSGLQFPNYSSELNVNALELDDSALYLCASSPSRVAGPDTQYFGPGTRLTVL.